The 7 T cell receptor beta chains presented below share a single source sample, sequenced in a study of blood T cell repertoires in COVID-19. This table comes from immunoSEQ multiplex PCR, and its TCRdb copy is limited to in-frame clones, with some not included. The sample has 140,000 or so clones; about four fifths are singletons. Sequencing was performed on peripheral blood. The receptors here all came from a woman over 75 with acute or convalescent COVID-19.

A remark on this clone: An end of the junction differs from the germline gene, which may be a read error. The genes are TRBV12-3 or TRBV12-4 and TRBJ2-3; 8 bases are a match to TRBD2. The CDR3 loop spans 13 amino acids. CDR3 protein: CASTPVWGLEECF. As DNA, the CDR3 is TGTGCCAGCACCCCGGTGTGGGGACTAGAAGAGTGTTTT.

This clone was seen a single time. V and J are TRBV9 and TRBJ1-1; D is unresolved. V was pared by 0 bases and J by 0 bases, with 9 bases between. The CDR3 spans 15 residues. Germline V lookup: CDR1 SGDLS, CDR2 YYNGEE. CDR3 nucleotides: TGTGCCAGCAGCGTAGAGGCACTAATGAACACTGAAGCTTTCTTT. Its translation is CASSVEALMNTEAFF. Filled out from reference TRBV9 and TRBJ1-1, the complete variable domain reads DSGVTQTPKHLITATGQRVTLRCSPRSGDLSVYWYQQSLDQGLQFLIQYYNGEERAKGNILERFSAQQFPDLHSELNLSSLELGDSALYFCASSVEALMNTEAFFGQGTRLTVV.

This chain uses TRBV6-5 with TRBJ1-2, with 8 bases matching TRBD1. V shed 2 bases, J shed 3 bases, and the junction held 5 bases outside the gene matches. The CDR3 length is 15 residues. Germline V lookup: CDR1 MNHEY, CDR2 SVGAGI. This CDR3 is CASSYRRQGHYGYTF. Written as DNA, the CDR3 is TGTGCCAGCAGTTACCGTCGACAGGGGCACTATGGCTACACCTTC.

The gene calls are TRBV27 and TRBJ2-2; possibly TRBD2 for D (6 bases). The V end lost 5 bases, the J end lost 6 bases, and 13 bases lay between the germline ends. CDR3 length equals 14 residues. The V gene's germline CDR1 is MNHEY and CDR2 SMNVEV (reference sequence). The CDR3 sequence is CASSKQAGPGELFF. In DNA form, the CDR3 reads TGTGCCAGCAGTAAGCAGGCGGGGCCCGGGGAGCTGTTTTTT.

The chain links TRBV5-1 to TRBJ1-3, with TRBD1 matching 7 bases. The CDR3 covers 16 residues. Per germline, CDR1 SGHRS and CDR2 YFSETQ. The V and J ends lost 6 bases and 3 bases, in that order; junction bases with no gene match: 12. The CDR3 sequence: CASTLDRVDNGNTIYF. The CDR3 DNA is TGCGCCAGCACCCTCGACAGGGTTGATAATGGAAACACCATATATTTT. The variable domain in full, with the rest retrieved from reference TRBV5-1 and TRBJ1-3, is KAGVTQTPRYLIKTRGQQVTLSCSPISGHRSVSWYQQTPGQGLQFLFEYFSETQRNKGNFPGRFSGRQFSNSRSEMNVSTLELGDSALYLCASTLDRVDNGNTIYFGEGSWLTVV.

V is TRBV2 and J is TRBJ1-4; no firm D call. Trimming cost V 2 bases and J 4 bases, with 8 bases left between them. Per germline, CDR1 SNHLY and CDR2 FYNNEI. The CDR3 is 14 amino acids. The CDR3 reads CASSESGYNEKLFF. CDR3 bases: TGTGCCAGCAGTGAATCCGGTTATAATGAAAAACTGTTTTTT.

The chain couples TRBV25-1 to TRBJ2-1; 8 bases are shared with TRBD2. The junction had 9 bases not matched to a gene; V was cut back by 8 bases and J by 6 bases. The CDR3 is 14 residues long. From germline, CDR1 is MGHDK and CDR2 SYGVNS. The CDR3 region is CASGLAGNLNEQFF. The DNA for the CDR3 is TGTGCCAGCGGGTTAGCGGGGAACCTCAATGAGCAGTTCTTC. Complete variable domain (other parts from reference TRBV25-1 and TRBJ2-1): EADIYQTPRYLVIGTGKKITLECSQTMGHDKMYWYQQDPGMELHLIHYSYGVNSTEKGDLSSESTVSRIRTEHFPLTLESARPSHTSQYLCASGLAGNLNEQFFGPGTRLTVL.